The 24 T cell receptor beta chains listed next were all sequenced from one sample in a study of blood T cell repertoires in COVID-19. Produced via immunoSEQ multiplex PCR; TCRdb's table is partial and in-frame only. The table includes approximately 74,000 clones, approximately 80% detected once. Sequenced: peripheral blood. The receptors derive from an older man with active or convalescent COVID-19.

The rearrangement links TRBV20-1 to TRBJ2-1, with D perhaps matching TRBD1 (6 bases). Germline lookup yields CDR1 DFQATT and CDR2 SNEGSKA (reference sequence). There are 15 residues in the CDR3. Trimming left V 3 bases short and J 4 bases short, with 16 bases between. This CDR3 is CSASRGGAGYNEQFF. CDR3 sequence (DNA): TGCAGTGCTAGTCGTGGGGGCGCCGGGTACAATGAGCAGTTCTTC.

The chain recombines TRBV7-8 with TRBJ1-6, with 7 bases identical to TRBD1. CDR1 is SGHVS, CDR2 FQNEAQ, per germline. The CDR3 length is 14 residues. Trimming removed 5 bases from V and 7 bases from J; junction bases left unmatched: 5. DNA of the CDR3: TGTGCCAGCAGCAACAGGGGTAGGAATTCACCCCTCCACTTT. Translating gives CASSNRGRNSPLHF.

The chain couples TRBV28 to TRBJ2-1, with a tentative D call TRBD2 (8 bases). The germline V gene has CDR1 MDHEN and CDR2 SYDVKM. The CDR3 runs 14 residues. Trimming removed 8 bases from V and 9 bases from J, with 20 bases in between. The DNA for the CDR3 is TGTGCCAGCTCCCTACCCGGGAGGGACAGTGAGCAGTTCTTC. Its protein is CASSLPGRDSEQFF.

In this sample, this clone turned up a few times. J is TRBJ1-1 and V is TRBV5-1; TRBD1 might be the D (6 bases). The germline V gene encodes CDR1 SGHRS and CDR2 YFSETQ. The V and J ends lost 4 bases and 7 bases respectively, with 14 bases between them. The length of the CDR3 is 13 residues. The CDR3 nucleotides read TGCGCCAGCAGCCTAGGACAGACTGGTGAAGCTTTCTTT. Protein sequence: CASSLGQTGEAFF.

The V call is TRBV2, the J call TRBJ2-1, with D possibly matching TRBD1 (6 bases). The V gene's germline CDR1 is SNHLY and CDR2 FYNNEI. Trimming left V 6 bases short and J 7 bases short, with 16 bases between. There are 14 residues in the CDR3. The CDR3 reads CASRGHPEANEQFF. DNA for the CDR3: TGTGCCAGCAGGGGACACCCAGAGGCGAATGAGCAGTTCTTC.

This clone has only one observation. The V call is TRBV2, the J call TRBJ2-7; TRBD2 matches 10 bases. The CDR3 length is 16 residues. V was clipped by 2 bases and J by 4 bases; unmatched bases: 8. Germline V CDR1 and CDR2: SNHLY, FYNNEI. For the CDR3, the DNA is TGTGCCAGCAGTGAACTCGGTAGCGGGAGGCGGTACGAGCAGTACTTC. It encodes CASSELGSGRRYEQYF.

In its sample, this clone was seen a few times. The genes are TRBV18 and TRBJ2-7, with TRBD2 as a possible D gene (5 bases). V was shortened by 6 bases and J by 0 bases, with 12 bases between the two germline ends. This CDR3 region has 14 residues. CDR1 is KGHSH and CDR2 is LQKENI in the germline V gene. CDR3 sequence reads: CASSRGESSYEQYF. The CDR3 DNA reads as TGTGCCAGCTCCCGGGGTGAGAGCTCCTACGAGCAGTACTTC.

A note on this clone: Within the sample, other DNA sequences also encode this same CDR3. The chain couples TRBV6-2 or TRBV6-3 to TRBJ2-1, with D hard to call. Per germline, CDR1 MNHEY and CDR2 SVGEGT. This CDR3 spans 12 amino acids. The germline V and J ends were trimmed by 2 bases and 5 bases, with 4 bases remaining between them. The DNA for the CDR3 is TGTGCCAGCAGTTACCCGGACAATGAGCAGTTCTTC. It is translated as CASSYPDNEQFF.

This clone has only one observation. This sequence joins TRBV28 and TRBJ2-5, with 14 bases identical to TRBD2. Germline V gives CDR1 MDHEN, CDR2 SYDVKM. The V segment lost 5 bases and the J segment 5 bases; nucleotides outside the gene matches: 13. The CDR3 is 18 amino acids. The CDR3 DNA reads TGTGCCAGCAGTCCTCCGGGACTAGCGGGAGTTGGGGATGAGACCCAGTACTTC. Residues: CASSPPGLAGVGDETQYF.

This clone showed up just a few times. The same CDR3 also results from other DNA sequences found in this sample. The V gene is TRBV18, the J gene TRBJ2-1; TRBD2 matches at 13 bases. V gave up 5 bases and J gave up 10 bases; unmatched junction bases: 2. This CDR3 has 13 amino acids. CDR1 is KGHSH and CDR2 is LQKENI in the germline V gene. The CDR3 DNA reads as TGTGCCAGCTCAGTGGGACTAGCGGGAGAGCAGTTCTTC. Protein product: CASSVGLAGEQFF. The whole variable domain, remainder taken from reference TRBV18 and TRBJ2-1, is NAGVMQNPRHLVRRRGQEARLRCSPMKGHSHVYWYRQLPEEGLKFMVYLQKENIIDESGMPKERFSAEFPKEGPSILRIQQVVRGDSAAYFCASSVGLAGEQFFGPGTRLTVL.

The V and J genes are TRBV6-2 or TRBV6-3 and TRBJ2-7, with D possibly being TRBD1 (6 bases). V was trimmed by 6 bases and J by 5 bases, leaving 20 bases between them. Germline V gene sequence: CDR1 MNHEY, CDR2 SVGEGT. The CDR3 totals 15 residues. For the CDR3, the DNA is TGTGCCAGCAGCCTCATGGGGGCAGGTATCCACGAGCAGTACTTC. Protein product: CASSLMGAGIHEQYF.

This chain connects TRBV5-1 to TRBJ1-2; weak D call: TRBD1 (5 bases). From germline, CDR1 is SGHRS and CDR2 YFSETQ. This CDR3 is built from 16 residues. Trimming removed 4 bases from V and 5 bases from J, with 21 bases in between. CDR3 in amino acids: CASSPPPGDPRYGYTF. CDR3 DNA: TGCGCCAGCAGCCCCCCTCCGGGGGACCCCCGGTATGGCTACACCTTC.

Here the CDR3 DNA reads TGTGCCAGCAGTACTTGGGGCATTAGCACAGATACGCAGTATTTT. Residues: CASSTWGISTDTQYF. This sequence joins TRBV6-2 or TRBV6-3 and TRBJ2-3; perhaps TRBD1 as D (5 bases). This CDR3 contains 15 residues. Germline CDR1 MNHEY, CDR2 SVGEGT. Trimming shortened V by 5 bases and J by 0 bases, and 12 bases separated the two germline ends.

V is TRBV10-2 and J is TRBJ1-5; TRBD1 matches at 11 bases. V lost 7 bases and J lost 0; bases outside the gene matches: 14. Germline CDR1 is WSHSY and CDR2 is SAAADI. CDR3 length equals 19 residues. CDR3 region: CASTPDGDRGEYSNQPQHF. CDR3 coding DNA: TGCGCCAGCACCCCGGACGGGGACAGGGGGGAATATAGCAATCAGCCCCAGCATTTT.

The rearrangement uses TRBV30 and TRBJ1-6; 7 bases agree with TRBD1. Germline V CDR1 and CDR2: GTSNPN, SVGIG (reference sequence). V dropped 4 bases and J dropped 10; count of bases not matched to a gene: 4. The CDR3 sequence is 12 residues long. For the CDR3, the DNA is TGTGCCTGGAATCAGGGGGTCTCACCCCTCCACTTT. Residues: CAWNQGVSPLHF.

In this sample, this clone turned up once. V gene TRBV10-1 combines with J gene TRBJ1-5; unclear D gene. V was shortened by 10 bases and J by 4 bases, with 26 bases between the two germline ends. The CDR3 has 17 amino acids. CDR1 WNHNN and CDR2 SYGVQD come from the germline V gene (reference sequence). The CDR3 loop reads CATHRQRWGVPNQPQHF. Written as DNA, the CDR3 is TGCGCCACTCACCGGCAGCGTTGGGGAGTTCCAAATCAGCCCCAGCATTTT.

This clone was seen a few times. The CDR3 coding sequence is TGTGCCAGCAGCTTACGGGGGGCTGGTGAAAAACTGTTTTTT. Its translation is CASSLRGAGEKLFF. The chain links TRBV5-4 to TRBJ1-4, with D perhaps matching TRBD1 (6 bases). Per germline, CDR1 SGHNT and CDR2 YYREEE (reference sequence). Trimming cost V 2 bases and J 7 bases, with 12 bases left between them. CDR3 length equals 14 residues.

The chain has TRBV5-1 and TRBJ2-3; 8 bases are shared with TRBD2. CDR1 and CDR2 from the germline V gene are SGHRS and YFSETQ. CDR3 size: 15 residues. The V segment lost 2 bases and the J segment 2 bases; nucleotides outside the gene matches: 4. The CDR3 loop reads CASSFSGTYTDTQYF. The CDR3, as DNA: TGCGCCAGCAGCTTTAGCGGGACTTACACAGATACGCAGTATTTT.

This clone was detected only a few times. The genes are TRBV25-1 and TRBJ1-1, with a tentative D call TRBD1 (5 bases). V lost 3 bases and J 5 bases, leaving 13 bases between the germline ends. Germline V gives CDR1 MGHDK, CDR2 SYGVNS. CDR3 length equals 14 residues. CDR3 loop: CASSEGSGFTEAFF. The CDR3 region has the DNA TGTGCCAGCAGTGAGGGGTCAGGGTTTACTGAAGCTTTCTTT.

This chain connects TRBV30 to TRBJ2-1, with D perhaps TRBD2 (6 bases). CDR3 length: 15 residues. V shed 3 bases and J shed 10 bases, with 22 bases lying between them. Germline CDR1 reads GTSNPN; CDR2 reads SVGIG (reference sequence). CDR3 sequence (DNA): TGTGCCTGGAGGGACCGGGACGGGGGAAAGGTGGAGCAGTTCTTC. This encodes CAWRDRDGGKVEQFF.

This chain joins TRBV18 and TRBJ2-3, with 10 bases that match TRBD2. CDR1 and CDR2 from the germline V gene are KGHSH and LQKENI. With 6 bases clipped from V and 4 bases from J, the junction kept 16 bases outside the gene matches. CDR3 length: 18 amino acids. This CDR3 is CASSAGRAGLAGADTQYF. CDR3 bases: TGTGCCAGCTCTGCGGGGCGAGCGGGGCTAGCGGGAGCAGATACGCAGTATTTT.

In this sample, this clone turned up once. J is TRBJ2-2 and V is TRBV7-6, with 8 bases aligning to TRBD1. The CDR3 totals 18 residues. Germline lookup yields CDR1 SGHVS and CDR2 FNYEAQ. Trimming at V came to 5 bases and at J to 1 base, leaving 12 bases not matched to a gene. CDR3 loop: CASSNRTTGGRNTGELFF. The CDR3 DNA sequence: TGTGCCAGCAGCAACCGAACAACAGGGGGTCGGAACACCGGGGAGCTGTTTTTT.

The V and J genes are TRBV5-1 and TRBJ2-2; D is perhaps TRBD1 (6 bases). The V gene lost 2 bases and the J gene lost 3 bases, with 11 bases spanning the gap. Germline lookup yields CDR1 SGHRS and CDR2 YFSETQ. The CDR3 covers 15 residues. The CDR3 DNA reads TGCGCCAGCAGCTTCGAGACAGGCGACACCGGGGAGCTGTTTTTT. It is translated as CASSFETGDTGELFF. Full variable domain (missing parts from reference TRBV5-1 and TRBJ2-2): KAGVTQTPRYLIKTRGQQVTLSCSPISGHRSVSWYQQTPGQGLQFLFEYFSETQRNKGNFPGRFSGRQFSNSRSEMNVSTLELGDSALYLCASSFETGDTGELFFGEGSRLTVL.

This clone was recorded once. The chain couples TRBV5-4 to TRBJ2-1, with D perhaps TRBD2 (6 bases). Germline V gene lookup returns CDR1 SGHNT and CDR2 YYREEE (reference sequence). The V gene lost 0 bases and the J gene lost 4 bases, with 14 bases spanning the gap. This CDR3 has 16 amino acids. Here the CDR3 DNA reads TGTGCCAGCAGCTTGGAAAGGCCAGGGAGGTACAATGAGCAGTTCTTC. Residues: CASSLERPGRYNEQFF.